This entry concerns a single T cell receptor (beta chain). Other DNA sequences from this sample encode an identical CDR3 as well. After removal of 2 bases from V and 3 bases from J, the junction contained 1 base not matched to a gene. Germline V lookup: CDR1 SGHRS, CDR2 YFSETQ. This CDR3 is built from 15 residues. The data were obtained in a study of cytomegalovirus exposure and HLA in healthy donors. The PCR had 60 Vbeta and 13 Jbeta primers. TCRdb's table, derived via immunoSEQ multiplex PCR, lists solely in-frame clones and lacks some. This sample has some 120,000 clones, with roughly 14% found just once.

Sequenced input: PBMCs. The TCR originated in a woman under 30 in good health and CMV-seronegative. This sequence joins TRBV5-1 and TRBJ2-1; 11 nucleotides line up with TRBD2. CDR3: CASSLGTSGYNEQFF. The DNA for the CDR3 is TGCGCCAGCAGCTTAGGGACTAGCGGCTACAATGAGCAGTTCTTC. Complete variable domain (other parts from reference TRBV5-1 and TRBJ2-1): KAGVTQTPRYLIKTRGQQVTLSCSPISGHRSVSWYQQTPGQGLQFLFEYFSETQRNKGNFPGRFSGRQFSNSRSEMNVSTLELGDSALYLCASSLGTSGYNEQFFGPGTRLTVL.